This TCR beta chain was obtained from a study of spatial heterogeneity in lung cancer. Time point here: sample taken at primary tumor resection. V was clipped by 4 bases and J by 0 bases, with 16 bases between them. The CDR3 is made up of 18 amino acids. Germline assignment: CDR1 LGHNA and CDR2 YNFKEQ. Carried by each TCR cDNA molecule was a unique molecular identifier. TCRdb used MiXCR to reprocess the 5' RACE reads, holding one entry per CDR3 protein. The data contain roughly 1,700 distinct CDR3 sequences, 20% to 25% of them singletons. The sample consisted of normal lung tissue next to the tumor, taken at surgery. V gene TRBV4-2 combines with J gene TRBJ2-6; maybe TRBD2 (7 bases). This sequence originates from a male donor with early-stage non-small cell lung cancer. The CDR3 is CASSPRGGTNSGANVLTF. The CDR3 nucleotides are TGTGCCAGCAGCCCTAGGGGGGGGACCAACTCTGGGGCCAACGTCCTGACTTTC.